Shown below are 15 T cell receptor beta chains from a single sample sequenced in a study of OX40 agonist ivuxolimab in advanced cancers. Sequencing was performed with immunoSEQ multiplex PCR; in TCRdb, only in-frame clones are kept and a portion is missing. The sample yields roughly 35,000 clones, around 93% seen once. Sequencing used CD4+ or CD8+ T cells sorted from blood, obtained in a trial of the OX40 agonist ivuxolimab. These receptors originate from an adult with an advanced solid tumor such as melanoma, head and neck, liver or kidney cancer.

The chain couples TRBV7-2 to TRBJ2-7; no firm D call. Trimming shortened V by 2 bases and J by 3 bases, and 5 bases separated the two germline ends. CDR3 length equals 12 residues. The germline gives CDR1 SGHTA, CDR2 FQGNSA. CDR3 sequence (DNA): TGTGCCAGCAGCTTAAACGGCTACGAGCAGTACTTC. It encodes CASSLNGYEQYF.

J is TRBJ2-2 and V is TRBV14; tentative D call: TRBD2 (5 bases). The germline V and J ends were trimmed by 0 bases and 6 bases, with 20 bases remaining between them. Germline assignment: CDR1 SGHDN and CDR2 FVKESK. The CDR3 covers 18 residues. This chain's CDR3 is CASSQELGLAWIPGELFF. CDR3 bases: TGTGCCAGCAGCCAAGAACTCGGGCTAGCCTGGATCCCCGGGGAGCTGTTTTTT.

The rearrangement links TRBV15 to TRBJ2-5; D may be TRBD1 (6 bases). Germline lookup yields CDR1 LNHNV and CDR2 YYDKDF (reference sequence). This CDR3 spans 14 amino acids. The ends were cut back, 2 bases at V and 2 bases at J, with 9 bases in the middle. CDR3 in amino acids: CATSRQGWQETQYF. The CDR3 DNA reads as TGTGCCACCAGCAGACAGGGGTGGCAAGAGACCCAGTACTTC.

Comment on this clone: Other DNA sequences in the sample encode the same CDR3. The CDR3 loop reads CASSSLYNEQFF. The CDR3 DNA reads TGTGCCAGCAGTTCTCTATACAATGAGCAGTTCTTC. V and J are TRBV27 and TRBJ2-1, with D hard to call. Between the trimmed V and J ends, which lost 4 bases and 4 bases, there was a span of 5 bases. Germline assignment: CDR1 MNHEY and CDR2 SMNVEV (reference sequence). The CDR3 sequence is 12 residues long.

In this sample, this clone turned up once. The V gene is TRBV28, the J gene TRBJ2-7; tentatively, D is TRBD1 (6 bases). The CDR3 consists of 17 residues. V lost 8 bases, J lost 0 bases, and 23 bases lay in between. Germline V gene data show CDR1 as MDHEN and CDR2 as SYDVKM. The CDR3 DNA follows: TGTGCCAGCCTTGGGGGTGCCCCGACAGGTATCTCCTACGAGCAGTACTTC. Its protein product is CASLGGAPTGISYEQYF.

The chain links TRBV5-6 to TRBJ2-1; D unresolved. The CDR3 runs 14 residues. With 3 bases removed from V and 0 bases from J, the gap between germline ends came to 7 bases. Looked up from germline, CDR1 is SGHDT and CDR2 is YYEEEE. The CDR3 is CASSSAGSYNEQFF. CDR3 coding DNA: TGTGCCAGCAGCTCCGCAGGCTCCTACAATGAGCAGTTCTTC.

The chain carries TRBV19 and TRBJ1-1, with 7 bases that match TRBD1. Germline CDR1 and CDR2: LNHDA and SQIVND (reference sequence). CDR3 length: 15 residues. The ends lost 4 bases at V and 9 bases at J; junction bases unmatched: 14. The CDR3 sequence: CASSTPGQMIDKAFF. CDR3 bases: TGTGCCAGTAGTACTCCGGGACAGATGATTGATAAAGCTTTCTTT.

V usage is TRBV7-6 and J usage is TRBJ2-2, with 12 bases identical to TRBD2. The germline V gene encodes CDR1 SGHVS and CDR2 FNYEAQ. The CDR3 contains 20 residues. V trimming: 4 bases; J trimming: 4 bases; junction bases outside the gene matches: 16. DNA for the CDR3: TGTGCCAGCAGCTCGTACGGGACTAGCGGGCCCGGAGGGAGCACCGGGGAGCTGTTTTTT. The encoded protein is CASSSYGTSGPGGSTGELFF.

The genes are TRBV7-9 and TRBJ2-5; 9 nucleotides align to TRBD1. This CDR3 has 14 amino acids. Per the germline V gene, CDR1 is SEHNR and CDR2 is FQNEAQ (reference sequence). Germline trimming cut 5 bases from V and 4 bases from J; bases unmatched to any gene: 5. CDR3 nucleotides: TGTGCCAGCAGCCCGGACAGGGGAAGAGAGACCCAGTACTTC. This sequence encodes CASSPDRGRETQYF.

The chain links TRBV6-5 to TRBJ2-7; perhaps TRBD1 as D (7 bases). CDR3 length: 15 residues. V was trimmed by 5 bases and J by 6 bases, leaving 20 bases between them. Germline-derived CDR1 and CDR2 are MNHEY and SVGAGI. This CDR3 reads CASSPRQGRGFEQYF. The CDR3 DNA is TGTGCCAGCAGTCCAAGACAGGGACGGGGGTTCGAGCAGTACTTC.

The count of this clone is one. The chain employs TRBV29-1 and TRBJ2-7; D perhaps matches TRBD2 (6 bases). This CDR3 spans 14 amino acids. The V and J ends lost 2 bases and 0 bases respectively, with 11 bases between them. CDR1 and CDR2 from the germline V gene are SQVTM and ANQGSEA. The CDR3 sequence is CSVELEGGSYEQYF. The CDR3 coding sequence is TGCAGCGTTGAATTGGAGGGAGGCTCCTACGAGCAGTACTTC.

This clone was found a few times. The chain couples TRBV6-5 to TRBJ2-5; 9 bases are shared with TRBD2. Germline trimming cut 11 bases from V and 5 bases from J; bases unmatched to any gene: 15. The CDR3 runs to 15 residues. CDR1 and CDR2 (germline): MNHEY, SVGAGI. CDR3 residues: CAGRLGLAGSETQYF. The CDR3 DNA is TGTGCCGGCCGTTTAGGGCTAGCGGGATCCGAGACCCAGTACTTC.

The rearrangement links TRBV27 to TRBJ2-7, with D tentatively TRBD2 (5 bases). Germline CDR1 MNHEY, CDR2 SMNVEV (reference sequence). This CDR3 region has 14 residues. Trimming pared 2 bases from V and 0 bases from J, leaving 8 bases between. CDR3 residues: CASSLGDYSYEQYF. The CDR3 region has the DNA TGTGCCAGCAGTTTAGGCGACTACTCCTACGAGCAGTACTTC.

The rearrangement joins TRBV30 to TRBJ1-5, with D possibly being TRBD1 (5 bases). V was trimmed by 1 base and J by 3 bases, leaving 13 bases between them. Germline-derived CDR1 and CDR2 are GTSNPN and SVGIG (reference sequence). The CDR3 covers 15 residues. CDR3 DNA: TGTGCCTGGAGTGCGCTCCCAGGGAACAATCAGCCCCAGCATTTT. It codes for CAWSALPGNNQPQHF.

V and J are TRBV19 and TRBJ2-2; perhaps D is TRBD1 or TRBD2 (6 bases each). CDR1 and CDR2 (germline): LNHDA, SQIVND (reference sequence). CDR3 length: 17 residues. V was clipped by 6 bases and J by 3 bases, with 20 bases between them. The CDR3 sequence is CASSRRGAPRYTGELFF. Here the CDR3 DNA reads TGTGCCAGTAGCCGGAGGGGGGCGCCGCGATACACCGGGGAGCTGTTTTTT.